This T cell receptor beta chain stems from a study of T cells in Graves' hyperthyroidism and ophthalmopathy. Overall study: Before treatment of any kind, peripheral blood was taken at initial diagnosis.

This clonotype was seen at least ten times. Its antigen remains unknown. Under 3 months was the duration of disease in ophthalmopathy patients, who also had a Clinical Activity Score of at least 3 and a NOSPECS grade of at least 4. Every diagnosis used clinical symptoms, serum thyroxine and TRAb, thyroid ultrasound and orbital computed tomography. Template material for amplifying TCR beta CDR3 regions consisted of RNA transcripts. HTBI primers were the set used in a first-round RT-PCR of the TCR CDR3. MiXCR, applied by TCRdb to the multiplex PCR reads, yields one record per CDR3 protein. The sample has about 59,000 distinct CDR3 sequences; about 53% are singletons. General observations from the study: Ophthalmopathy, as predicted by the model, came a median roughly 6.3 months after the prediction.

This clonotype was sampled from a woman aged 60-70 years with Graves' ophthalmopathy. The specimen sequenced was blood.

The DNA for the CDR3 is TGTGCCACCAGCAGAGATGGGGGGACAGGGGTTCATGAGCAGTTCTTC. Translated, it gives CATSRDGGTGVHEQFF. The chain employs TRBV15 and TRBJ2-1, with 10 bases identical to TRBD1. The length of the CDR3 is 16 residues. The V gene's germline CDR1 is LNHNV and CDR2 YYDKDF (reference sequence). The V and J ends lost 0 bases and 8 bases, in that order; junction bases with no gene match: 7.